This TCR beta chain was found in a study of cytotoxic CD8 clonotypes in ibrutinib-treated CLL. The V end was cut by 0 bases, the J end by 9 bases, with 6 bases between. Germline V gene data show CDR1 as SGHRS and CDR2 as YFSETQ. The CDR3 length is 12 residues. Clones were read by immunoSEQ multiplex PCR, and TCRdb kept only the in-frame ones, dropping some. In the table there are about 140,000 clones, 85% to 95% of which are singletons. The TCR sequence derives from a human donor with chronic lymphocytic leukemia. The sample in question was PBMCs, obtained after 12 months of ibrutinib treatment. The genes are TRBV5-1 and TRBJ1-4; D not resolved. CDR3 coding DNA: TGCGCCAGCAGCTTGGACAGTCAAAAACTGTTTTTT. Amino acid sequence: CASSLDSQKLFF.